Sequencing of this T cell receptor beta chain was carried out in a study of OX40 agonist ivuxolimab in advanced cancers. Profiling relied on immunoSEQ multiplex PCR, and the TCRdb table lists in-frame clones only, not all of them. The data show about 82,000 clones, about 91% seen once. CDR1 is SGHAT, CDR2 FQDESV, per germline (reference sequence). The V end lost 1 base, the J end lost 0 bases, and 7 bases lay between the germline ends. This CDR3 is 14 amino acids long. The TCR originated in an adult with an advanced solid tumor such as melanoma, head and neck, liver or kidney cancer. The chain combines TRBV11-1 with TRBJ2-7, with D perhaps TRBD2 (6 bases). The sequenced sample was CD4+ or CD8+ T cells sorted from blood, obtained in a trial of the OX40 agonist ivuxolimab. CDR3 loop: CASSLGGTSYEQYF. DNA of the CDR3: TGTGCCAGCAGCTTAGGCGGGACCTCCTACGAGCAGTACTTC.